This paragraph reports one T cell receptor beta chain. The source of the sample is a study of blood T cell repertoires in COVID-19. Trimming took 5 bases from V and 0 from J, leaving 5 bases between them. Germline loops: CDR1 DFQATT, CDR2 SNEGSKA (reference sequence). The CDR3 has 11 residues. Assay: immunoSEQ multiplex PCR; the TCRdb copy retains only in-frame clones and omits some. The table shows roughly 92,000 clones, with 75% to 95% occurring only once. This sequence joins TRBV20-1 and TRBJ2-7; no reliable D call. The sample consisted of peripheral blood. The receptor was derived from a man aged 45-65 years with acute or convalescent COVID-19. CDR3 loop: CSALLSYEQYF. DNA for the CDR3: TGCAGTGCTCTACTCTCCTACGAGCAGTACTTC.